A single sample is the source of the 26 T cell receptor beta chains below, sequenced in a study of CXCR3-negative and CXCR3-positive naive CD8 T cells. Preparation of TRB cDNA libraries relied on 5' RACE carrying UMI labels. TCRdb re-called the 5' RACE reads and gives one entry per CDR3 protein, without DNA. This listing includes 45,000 to 70,000 distinct CDR3 sequences. Input material: memory CD8+ T cells from blood. Every receptor here comes from a human donor in good health. Some clones in this sample may be carry-over from other donors' samples.

The V call is TRBV28, the J call TRBJ2-2. The germline V gene encodes CDR1 MDHEN and CDR2 SYDVKM. CDR3 length equals 13 residues. The CDR3 sequence is CASSLPFYGELFF. The variable domain in full, with the rest retrieved from reference TRBV28 and TRBJ2-2, is DVKVTQSSRYLVKRTGEKVFLECVQDMDHENMFWYRQDPGLGLRLIYFSYDVKMKEKGDIPEGYSVSREKKERFSLILESASTNQTSMYLCASSLPFYGELFFGEGSRLTVL.

The chain links TRBV28 to TRBJ2-1. The CDR3 extends over 15 amino acids. Germline CDR1 reads MDHEN; CDR2 reads SYDVKM. The CDR3 loop reads CASSLGASSYNEQFF.

The J gene is TRBJ2-3, the V gene TRBV11-2; the D gene TCRdb calls, TRBD2, cannot be checked with no DNA. This CDR3 comprises 15 residues. Germline CDR1 reads SGHAT; CDR2 reads FQNNGV. CDR3 sequence: CASTPPLANADTQYF.

The chain has TRBV19 and TRBJ2-3. CDR3 length equals 13 residues. Germline V gene data show CDR1 as LNHDA and CDR2 as SQIVND (reference sequence). The CDR3 spells CASSLVSTDTQYF.

Considering frequency, this clonotype is medium-sized. The chain uses TRBV4-1 and TRBJ1-1; TCRdb lists TRBD1, though no DNA is available to test this call. The CDR3 is 17 residues long. Germline-derived CDR1 and CDR2 are MGHRA and YSYEKL. CDR3: CASSPTGTHNPNTEAFF.

J is TRBJ1-2 and V is TRBV29-1. Germline loops: CDR1 SQVTM, CDR2 ANQGSEA. This CDR3 spans 19 amino acids. This CDR3 reads CSVDTVLQLAGKANYGYTF. The whole variable domain, remainder taken from reference TRBV29-1 and TRBJ1-2, is SAVISQKPSRDICQRGTSLTIQCQVDSQVTMMFWYRQQPGQSLTLIATANQGSEATYESGFVIDKFPISRPNLTFSTLTVSNMSPEDSSIYLCSVDTVLQLAGKANYGYTFGSGTRLTVV.

This clonotype is medium-sized by frequency. The chain uses TRBV6-4 and TRBJ2-1; the TCRdb call, TRBD2, lacks DNA for checking. The CDR3 has 15 amino acids. Germline values: CDR1 MRHNA, CDR2 SNTAGT. CDR3 residues: CASSVLAEGGNEQFF.

The rearrangement uses TRBV7-9 and TRBJ1-2; the TCRdb D gene call, TRBD1, has no DNA to confirm it. Per the germline V gene, CDR1 is SEHNR and CDR2 is FQNEAQ (reference sequence). The CDR3 covers 14 residues. The CDR3 is CASSLQTGSWGYTF.

The V call is TRBV27, the J call TRBJ2-1. CDR3 size: 13 residues. CDR1 and CDR2 (germline): MNHEY, SMNVEV (reference sequence). The CDR3 reads CASSPVPYNEQFF.

The J gene is TRBJ2-7, the V gene TRBV7-9; TCRdb's assignment of TRBD1 cannot be checked, as there is no DNA. CDR3 size: 13 residues. Germline V CDR1 and CDR2: SEHNR, FQNEAQ (reference sequence). The CDR3: CASSPRDNYEQYF.

V usage is TRBV29-1 and J usage is TRBJ2-3. The germline gives CDR1 SQVTM, CDR2 ANQGSEA. The length of the CDR3 is 12 residues. The CDR3 loop reads CSVVVIPDTQYF.

V gene TRBV7-2 combines with J gene TRBJ1-2. Germline V gene sequence: CDR1 SGHTA, CDR2 FQGNSA. This CDR3 is built from 16 residues. The CDR3 reads CASSLASGFSSYGYTF.

J is TRBJ1-4 and V is TRBV18; TCRdb indicates TRBD1, and absent DNA this call remains unverified. Germline V gene lookup returns CDR1 KGHSH and CDR2 LQKENI. The CDR3 runs to 15 residues. The CDR3 spells CASSPLRGSREKLFF.

This chain joins TRBV6-6 and TRBJ2-7; TCRdb returns TRBD1, unconfirmable since there is no DNA. This CDR3 has 15 residues. Germline CDR1 reads MNHNY; CDR2 reads SVGAGI (reference sequence). CDR3 in amino acids: CASSHVGTGGYEQYF.

V is TRBV7-8 and J is TRBJ1-2. Germline-derived CDR1 and CDR2 are SGHVS and FQNEAQ. CDR3 length: 13 amino acids. The CDR3 protein is CASSRAANYGYTF.

J is TRBJ2-7 and V is TRBV30; TCRdb calls TRBD1, which cannot be checked without DNA. The CDR3 covers 13 residues. The germline V gene has CDR1 GTSNPN and CDR2 SVGIG (reference sequence). CDR3 residues: CAWSRGYDYEQYF.

This chain links TRBV29-1 with TRBJ2-7; TCRdb reports TRBD1, a call that lacks DNA to check it against. Germline V gives CDR1 SQVTM, CDR2 ANQGSEA. The CDR3 covers 13 residues. CDR3 amino acids: CSVGLLGTYEQYF.

The CDR3 reads CASSQLISWDDQNEQFF. The gene calls are TRBV14 and TRBJ2-1; TCRdb calls TRBD1, which cannot be checked without DNA. Germline V gene lookup returns CDR1 SGHDN and CDR2 FVKESK. The CDR3 is 17 amino acids.

J is TRBJ2-1 and V is TRBV7-9; the D gene TCRdb calls, TRBD1, cannot be checked with no DNA. The CDR3 runs to 15 residues. CDR1 SEHNR and CDR2 FQNEAQ come from the germline V gene (reference sequence). The CDR3 is CASGPGAPGDNEQFF.

The V gene is TRBV28, the J gene TRBJ2-1; absent DNA, TCRdb's TRBD2 call cannot be checked. The germline V gene encodes CDR1 MDHEN and CDR2 SYDVKM. This CDR3 has 18 residues. The CDR3 loop reads CASSPPGGLAHSYNEQFF. The whole variable domain, remainder taken from reference TRBV28 and TRBJ2-1, is DVKVTQSSRYLVKRTGEKVFLECVQDMDHENMFWYRQDPGLGLRLIYFSYDVKMKEKGDIPEGYSVSREKKERFSLILESASTNQTSMYLCASSPPGGLAHSYNEQFFGPGTRLTVL.

The chain links TRBV3-1 to TRBJ2-7. The germline V gene encodes CDR1 LGHDT and CDR2 YNNKEL (reference sequence). CDR3 length: 13 residues. The CDR3 loop is CASSELNLNEQYF.

The chain couples TRBV19 to TRBJ1-6; TCRdb designates TRBD1, a call that cannot be tested without DNA. From germline, CDR1 is LNHDA and CDR2 SQIVND (reference sequence). This CDR3 spans 15 amino acids. The CDR3 here is CASTARDRTNSPLHF.

Here the CDR3 reads CSASGQNSYNEQFF. The chain carries TRBV20-1 and TRBJ2-1. CDR1 is DFQATT and CDR2 is SNEGSKA in the germline V gene (reference sequence). This CDR3 is 14 amino acids long.

The gene calls are TRBV4-1 and TRBJ2-5; absent DNA, TCRdb's TRBD2 call cannot be checked. The CDR3 extends over 15 amino acids. The germline gives CDR1 MGHRA, CDR2 YSYEKL. CDR3 loop: CASSITWGGQETQYF.

The J gene is TRBJ1-2, the V gene TRBV20-1; TCRdb designates TRBD1, a call that cannot be tested without DNA. CDR3 length equals 15 residues. The germline CDR1 and CDR2 sequences are DFQATT and SNEGSKA (reference sequence). The CDR3 here is CSARGQGEFGDSYTF.

The J gene is TRBJ1-2, the V gene TRBV21-1. TRBV21-1 is assigned pseudogene status. CDR3 length: 14 residues. CDR3 residues: CASSKAGRCGGYTF.